One sample yielded the 26 T cell receptor beta chains listed below, sequenced in a study of monozygotic twins with inflammatory bowel disease. TCRdb processed the 5' RACE reads again and assigns one entry to each CDR3 protein, with no DNA. Its table records about 160,000 distinct CDR3 sequences. The sample was blood. These receptors were taken from a human donor with ulcerative colitis or Crohn's disease, or a healthy co-twin of an affected twin (not recorded which).

This chain uses TRBV24-1 with TRBJ1-4; with no DNA, the TCRdb D assignment of TRBD1 cannot be verified. Looked up from germline, CDR1 is KGHDR and CDR2 is SFDVKD. The CDR3 totals 15 residues. Here the CDR3 reads CATSDNRDSNEKLFF.

V usage is TRBV20-1 and J usage is TRBJ2-1; TCRdb indicates TRBD2, and absent DNA this call remains unverified. The CDR3 consists of 13 residues. Germline CDR1 reads DFQATT; CDR2 reads SNEGSKA (reference sequence). The CDR3 is CSSSGGAYNEQFF.

The J gene is TRBJ1-2, the V gene TRBV20-1; TCRdb gives TRBD1 as the D gene, but with no DNA this cannot be confirmed. The CDR3 has 11 amino acids. CDR1 and CDR2 (germline): DFQATT, SNEGSKA (reference sequence). The CDR3 loop is CSAIRHGVVTF.

The CDR3 sequence: CASSLGLAEIDEQFF. The rearrangement links TRBV12-3 or TRBV12-4 to TRBJ2-1; absent DNA, TCRdb's TRBD2 call cannot be checked. The CDR3 length is 15 residues.

The chain couples TRBV20-1 to TRBJ1-6; as DNA is missing, the TRBD1 call by TCRdb cannot be tested. The germline gives CDR1 DFQATT, CDR2 SNEGSKA (reference sequence). The CDR3 has 18 amino acids. CDR3 sequence reads: CSARDDRWGRLHNSPLHF.

This chain connects TRBV5-1 to TRBJ1-4; TCRdb names TRBD1, which stays unverified in the absence of DNA. The germline CDR1 and CDR2 sequences are SGHRS and YFSETQ. The CDR3 extends over 15 amino acids. The CDR3 reads CASSLEGALGEKLFF.

This chain connects TRBV19 to TRBJ2-5. The CDR3 is 13 amino acids. Germline-derived CDR1 and CDR2 are LNHDA and SQIVND (reference sequence). The CDR3 here is CATSMGYQETQYF.

The rearrangement uses TRBV5-1 and TRBJ2-2. The germline gives CDR1 SGHRS, CDR2 YFSETQ. The CDR3 runs 15 residues. CDR3: CASSLDARNTGELFF.

The V call is TRBV5-8, the J call TRBJ2-2; as DNA is missing, the TRBD2 call by TCRdb cannot be tested. CDR3 length equals 17 residues. CDR1 and CDR2 from the germline V gene are SGHTS and YDEGEE. The CDR3: CASSLPGLAGNTGELFF.

The chain has TRBV5-1 and TRBJ2-2; checking the TCRdb D call of TRBD2 is not possible without DNA. CDR1 and CDR2 (germline): SGHRS, YFSETQ. The CDR3 runs to 18 residues. The CDR3 spells CASSTLPGGGRDTGELFF.

J is TRBJ2-7 and V is TRBV20-1; TCRdb returns TRBD1, unconfirmable since there is no DNA. Germline lookup yields CDR1 DFQATT and CDR2 SNEGSKA (reference sequence). This CDR3 is 14 amino acids long. The CDR3 region is CSARVVRGKGEQYF.

This chain links TRBV14 with TRBJ1-3. The CDR3 contains 13 residues. Germline loops: CDR1 SGHDN, CDR2 FVKESK. CDR3 in amino acids: CASSQDLGSTIYF.

The genes are TRBV20-1 and TRBJ2-1; TCRdb outputs TRBD1, but without DNA this stays unchecked. CDR3 length equals 18 residues. Germline lookup yields CDR1 DFQATT and CDR2 SNEGSKA (reference sequence). The chain's CDR3 is CSAPLTEAPPPSGNEQFF.

The chain uses TRBV20-1 and TRBJ2-1; the D call from TCRdb, TRBD2, cannot be confirmed without DNA. Per germline, CDR1 DFQATT and CDR2 SNEGSKA (reference sequence). The CDR3 is 17 residues long. The CDR3: CSARDFLAGGFYNEQFF.

CDR3 amino acids: CASSLEPRVRAFF. The chain carries TRBV7-2 and TRBJ1-1; the TCRdb call, TRBD1, lacks DNA for checking. This CDR3 has 13 amino acids. The germline V gene has CDR1 SGHTA and CDR2 FQGNSA.

The chain combines TRBV9 with TRBJ2-2; TCRdb's D gene call, TRBD2, goes unchecked for lack of DNA. Germline assignment: CDR1 SGDLS and CDR2 YYNGEE. The CDR3 spans 13 residues. The CDR3 sequence is CASSARGRGELFF.

The chain employs TRBV5-4 and TRBJ2-4; the TCRdb D gene call, TRBD1, has no DNA to confirm it. Germline V lookup: CDR1 SGHNT, CDR2 YYREEE (reference sequence). The CDR3 has 15 residues. The CDR3 sequence is CASSLDTGAKNIQYF. Combining the CDR3 with reference TRBV5-4 and TRBJ2-4 gives the whole variable domain ETGVTQSPTHLIKTRGQQVTLRCSSQSGHNTVSWYQQALGQGPQFIFQYYREEENGRGNFPPRFSGLQFPNYSSELNVNALELDDSALYLCASSLDTGAKNIQYFGAGTRLSVL.

V gene TRBV3-1 combines with J gene TRBJ1-2. From germline, CDR1 is LGHDT and CDR2 YNNKEL (reference sequence). The CDR3 has 16 amino acids. The CDR3 sequence is CASSQDLGTINYGYTF. Variable domain in full (rest from reference TRBV3-1 and TRBJ1-2): DTAVSQTPKYLVTQMGNDKSIKCEQNLGHDTMYWYKQDSKKFLKIMFSYNNKELIINETVPNRFSPKSPDKAHLNLHINSLELGDSAVYFCASSQDLGTINYGYTFGSGTRLTVV.

V gene TRBV9 combines with J gene TRBJ2-6. This CDR3 comprises 16 residues. Germline V gives CDR1 SGDLS, CDR2 YYNGEE. The CDR3 sequence is CASSVPGSSGANVLTF.

This chain connects TRBV20-1 to TRBJ1-1. This CDR3 is 12 amino acids long. Germline lookup yields CDR1 DFQATT and CDR2 SNEGSKA (reference sequence). The CDR3 sequence is CSATFDGSRVFF.

The gene calls are TRBV5-1 and TRBJ2-7; as DNA is missing, the TRBD2 call by TCRdb cannot be tested. Germline CDR1 SGHRS, CDR2 YFSETQ. The CDR3 has 14 amino acids. CDR3 amino acids: CASSLSSGVYEQYF.

V usage is TRBV5-1 and J usage is TRBJ2-1; without DNA, the TCRdb call of TRBD2 cannot be checked. Per germline, CDR1 SGHRS and CDR2 YFSETQ. The CDR3 runs 19 residues. CDR3 sequence: CASSFLSLAGGPAGNEQFF.

The chain joins TRBV11-2 to TRBJ1-1. This CDR3 comprises 13 residues. Germline V gene sequence: CDR1 SGHAT, CDR2 FQNNGV. CDR3 amino acids: CASSLDSGTEAFF.

The chain employs TRBV11-2 and TRBJ2-1; TCRdb calls TRBD2, which cannot be checked without DNA. Germline CDR1 reads SGHAT; CDR2 reads FQNNGV. The CDR3 length is 21 residues. The CDR3 loop is CASSFRGTSGGAKGSYNEQFF.

V usage is TRBV7-2 and J usage is TRBJ1-1. The CDR3 contains 12 residues. Germline assignment: CDR1 SGHTA and CDR2 FQGNSA. CDR3: CASSPSSELAFF.

The chain joins TRBV7-2 to TRBJ1-1; absent DNA, TCRdb's TRBD1 call cannot be checked. In germline, CDR1 is SGHTA, CDR2 FQGNSA. The CDR3 loop spans 17 amino acids. The CDR3 protein is CASSPGGSWGVNTEAFF.